These 14 T cell receptor beta chains were all obtained from the same sample, sequenced in a study of control samples from healthy donors and cancer patients (dated by TCRdb to 2020 to 2021). The method behind the library was the immunoSEQ multiplex PCR assay. In its TCRdb copy, this immuneACCESS table keeps in-frame sequences only and misses some clones. Where compared with another copy, unresolved V genes explain less than half of these, and the others have no known cause. The sample contains about 160,000 clones, around 96% of them found a single time. The ten largest clones capture over 6.5% of the sample. Source material: blood. The receptors were gathered from a woman in her forties in good health.

The rearrangement links TRBV29-1 to TRBJ2-7; no reliable D call. The CDR3 loop spans 15 amino acids. V dropped 0 bases and J dropped 1 base, with 13 bases sitting between them. Germline V gene sequence: CDR1 SQVTM, CDR2 ANQGSEA. The CDR3 sequence: CSVEDPGGSSYEQYF. The DNA for the CDR3 is TGCAGCGTTGAAGATCCGGGCGGCTCATCCTACGAGCAGTACTTC.

V gene TRBV18 combines with J gene TRBJ1-4; D remains ambiguous. Germline-derived CDR1 and CDR2 are KGHSH and LQKENI. This CDR3 comprises 13 residues. Deletions cut 2 bases from V and 0 bases from J, with 1 base between. The CDR3 region is CASSPTTNEKLFF. The CDR3 DNA sequence: TGTGCCAGCTCACCAACAACTAATGAAAAACTGTTTTTT.

The chain has TRBV29-1 and TRBJ1-1, with D uncertain. The V gene's germline CDR1 is SQVTM and CDR2 ANQGSEA. V dropped 4 bases and J dropped 7 bases, with 10 bases sitting between them. The CDR3 has 11 residues. CDR3 in DNA: TGCAGCGTTGTAACAGCTCATGAAGCTTTCTTT. This gives the protein CSVVTAHEAFF.

The V gene is TRBV7-8, the J gene TRBJ2-7; D unclear. CDR3 length: 11 residues. The V end lost 5 bases, the J end lost 1 base, and 3 bases lay between the germline ends. Germline V gene lookup returns CDR1 SGHVS and CDR2 FQNEAQ. CDR3 nucleotide sequence: TGTGCCAGCAGCCGTTCCTACGAGCAGTACTTC. It codes for CASSRSYEQYF.

The chain carries TRBV7-9 and TRBJ2-1; the match to TRBD1 covers 9 bases. V was clipped by 7 bases and J by 1 base; unmatched bases: 8. The CDR3 spans 16 residues. CDR1 SEHNR and CDR2 FQNEAQ come from the germline V gene (reference sequence). The CDR3 nucleotides read TGTGCCAGCATGCGTGGGACAGGGAGTTCCTACAATGAGCAGTTCTTC. Protein sequence: CASMRGTGSSYNEQFF. Full variable domain (outside the CDR3, taken from reference TRBV7-9 and TRBJ2-1): DTGVSQNPRHKITKRGQNVTFRCDPISEHNRLYWYRQTLGQGPEFLTYFQNEAQLEKSRLLSDRFSAERPKGSFSTLEIQRTEQGDSAMYLCASMRGTGSSYNEQFFGPGTRLTVL.

This clone was counted a single time. This chain connects TRBV7-3 to TRBJ2-5; D uncertain. V was pared by 3 bases and J by 5 bases, with 13 bases between. Germline V gene sequence: CDR1 SGHTA, CDR2 FQGTGA. The CDR3 has 14 residues. DNA of the CDR3: TGTGCCAGCAGCTTGTGGGGTACGACGGAGACCCAGTACTTC. This gives the protein CASSLWGTTETQYF.

In this sample, this clone turned up once. V and J are TRBV6-5 and TRBJ2-3; 8 bases line up with TRBD2. Trimming removed 7 bases from V and 1 base from J; junction bases left unmatched: 7. The length of the CDR3 is 15 residues. The germline V gene encodes CDR1 MNHEY and CDR2 SVGAGI. The DNA of the CDR3 is TGTGCCAGCACCAGCGGGAGAAGTCGCACAGATACGCAGTATTTT. The encoded protein is CASTSGRSRTDTQYF.

The chain uses TRBV7-2 and TRBJ2-1, with D unclear. The CDR3 contains 14 residues. The germline V gene encodes CDR1 SGHTA and CDR2 FQGNSA. V was clipped by 1 base and J by 5 bases, with 9 bases between them. CDR3 sequence (DNA): TGTGCCAGCAGCTTAGTCTGGCAGAACAATGAGCAGTTCTTC. This codes for CASSLVWQNNEQFF.

This chain joins TRBV3-1 (or the pseudogene TRBV3-2) and TRBJ2-2; D could derive from TRBD1 or TRBD2 (5 bases each). The germline V and J ends were trimmed by 3 bases and 6 bases, with 11 bases remaining between them. The CDR3 contains 14 residues. Per the germline V gene, CDR1 is LGHDT and CDR2 is YNNKEL (reference sequence). CDR3 amino acids: CASSQIVGPGELFF. Here the CDR3 DNA reads TGTGCCAGCAGCCAGATTGTGGGACCCGGGGAGCTGTTTTTT.

This chain connects TRBV5-1 to TRBJ1-2, with a possible D match to TRBD1 (5 bases). The CDR3 consists of 13 residues. V lost 4 bases to trimming and J lost 6 bases, with 13 bases between them. Germline CDR1 and CDR2: SGHRS and YFSETQ. The CDR3 DNA reads as TGCGCCAGCAGCGCGGGACTATGGGATGGCTACACCTTC. Protein product: CASSAGLWDGYTF.

The V gene is TRBV27, the J gene TRBJ1-2; D is ambiguous. Germline V gene lookup returns CDR1 MNHEY and CDR2 SMNVEV (reference sequence). This CDR3 spans 12 amino acids. V dropped 5 bases and J dropped 5 bases, with 9 bases sitting between them. The CDR3 nucleotides are TGTGCCAGCAGTCCCGGAACTTATGGCTACACCTTC. Translating gives CASSPGTYGYTF.

This rearrangement joins TRBV11-3 to TRBJ2-7; TRBD2 is a possible D gene (6 bases). Looked up from germline, CDR1 is SGHNT and CDR2 is YENEEA. The CDR3 is 14 residues long. Trimming took 2 bases from V and 3 from J, leaving 11 bases between them. CDR3 DNA sequence: TGTGCCAGCAGCTTACGGGACGGGAGCTACGAGCAGTACTTC. Encoded protein: CASSLRDGSYEQYF.

V and J are TRBV5-6 and TRBJ2-5; 8 positions agree with TRBD2. This CDR3 is 16 amino acids long. Germline lookup yields CDR1 SGHDT and CDR2 YYEEEE. V trimming: 0 bases; J trimming: 0 bases; junction bases outside the gene matches: 4. In DNA, the CDR3 is TGTGCCAGCAGCTTGGTAACTAGCGGTAACCAAGAGACCCAGTACTTC. This translates into CASSLVTSGNQETQYF.

The chain carries TRBV9 and TRBJ1-4; D ambiguous. The CDR3 consists of 16 residues. The V gene lost 1 base and the J gene lost 7 bases, with 17 bases spanning the gap. Germline lookup yields CDR1 SGDLS and CDR2 YYNGEE. Here the CDR3 reads CASSVRSAREGEKLFF. The CDR3 nucleotides read TGTGCCAGCAGCGTACGGTCGGCGCGCGAAGGTGAAAAACTGTTTTTT.